The sequence of this T cell receptor beta chain was determined in a study of blood T cells in healthy people across ages. Study results and caveats: In these data, TCR beta diversity tracked strongly with naive T cell percentage. Aged donors had fewer naive CD4+ cells and lower diversity than long-lived donors.

The authors ran a second PCR of roughly 7 to 11 cycles using a sample-barcoded 5' primer and a J-beta primer mix. MiXCR was run by TCRdb on the 5' RACE reads, yielding one entry per CDR3 protein. The sample includes some 800,000 distinct CDR3 sequences, 40% to 50% of them seen just once. A word on this clonotype: The antigen is not known.

The trim removed 4 bases at V and 18 bases at J, leaving 8 bases unmatched. This CDR3 has 12 residues. CDR1 and CDR2 from the germline V gene are SGDLS and YYNGEE. Input material: blood. The chain has TRBV9 and TRBJ1-6, with 9 bases that match TRBD1. This clonotype was sampled from a man aged 60 to 69 in good health. In nucleotides, the CDR3 is TGTGCCAGCAGCCTGGACAGGGGTGAAGCCCACTTT. This encodes CASSLDRGEAHF.